Listed here are 7 T cell receptor beta chains from one sample, sequenced in a study of CD8 T cells in ankylosing spondylitis. Study findings and constraints: One TCR beta motif, made up of several highly homologous variants, appeared characteristic of ankylosing spondylitis blood.

TCRdb ran MiXCR on the 5' RACE reads and lists one entry per CDR3 protein. The table includes about 800,000 distinct CDR3 sequences, approximately 12% detected once. No antigen has been identified for these receptors. The sequenced material came from blood, either unsorted or a sorted T cell fraction (not recorded which). The source of these receptors is a male donor with ankylosing spondylitis.

In this sample, this clonotype turned up many times. The rearrangement uses TRBV10-3 and TRBJ2-4; the match to TRBD1 covers 8 bases. The V and J ends lost 8 bases and 7 bases, in that order; junction bases with no gene match: 10. Germline V gene lookup returns CDR1 ENHRY and CDR2 SYGVKD. CDR3 size: 14 residues. CDR3 sequence reads: CAISEDRDANIQYF. In DNA form, the CDR3 reads TGTGCCATCTCGGAGGACAGGGACGCGAACATTCAGTACTTC.

This clonotype has at least ten counts. This chain joins TRBV20-1 and TRBJ2-1, with D perhaps being TRBD1 or TRBD2 (5 bases each). The ends were cut back, 3 bases at V and 5 bases at J, with 14 bases in the middle. Germline CDR1 is DFQATT and CDR2 is SNEGSKA (reference sequence). The CDR3 runs 14 residues. Written as DNA, the CDR3 is TGCAGTGCTAGGTGGGGGACCGGCAACAATGAGCAGTTCTTC. It specifies CSARWGTGNNEQFF.

This clonotype was seen at least ten times. The chain joins TRBV12-3 or TRBV12-4 to TRBJ2-3; 9 positions agree with TRBD2. The J segment lost 2 bases and the V segment lost 7 bases, leaving 7 bases of the junction unmatched. The CDR3 is made up of 15 amino acids. CDR3 in amino acids: CASTRSGRTTDTQYF. In DNA, the CDR3 is TGTGCCAGCACCCGGAGCGGGAGGACCACAGATACGCAGTATTTT.

This clonotype showed up just a few times. V is TRBV5-1 and J is TRBJ2-2; D is uncertain. CDR3 length equals 14 residues. The V end lost 4 bases, the J end lost 6 bases, and 13 bases lay between the germline ends. Germline V gene data show CDR1 as SGHRS and CDR2 as YFSETQ. The CDR3, as DNA: TGCGCCAGCAGCACCCCTCCTTGGGCCGGGGAGCTGTTTTTT. Its protein product is CASSTPPWAGELFF.

The chain links TRBV20-1 to TRBJ2-1; 8 nucleotides agree with TRBD2. CDR1 and CDR2 from the germline V gene are DFQATT and SNEGSKA (reference sequence). V shed 3 bases and J 7 bases; nucleotides not matched to a gene: 8. CDR3 size: 14 residues. Here the CDR3 DNA reads TGCAGTGCTAGCTTGGCGGGGGGAGGGAATGAGCAGTTCTTC. It translates to CSASLAGGGNEQFF.

The sample holds a few counts of this clonotype. The chain is built from TRBV4-2 and TRBJ2-6, with D perhaps TRBD1 (6 bases). This CDR3 is 18 amino acids long. Germline CDR1 LGHNA, CDR2 YNFKEQ. V dropped 1 base and J dropped 0 bases, with 13 bases sitting between them. The CDR3 protein is CASSQAAFRGSGANVLTF. The CDR3 bases are TGTGCCAGCAGCCAAGCGGCTTTCAGGGGCTCTGGGGCCAACGTCCTGACTTTC.

This sequence joins TRBV7-8 and TRBJ2-5, with 14 bases fitting TRBD2. Germline values: CDR1 SGHVS, CDR2 FQNEAQ. This CDR3 contains 19 residues. Trimming removed 1 base from V and 0 bases from J; junction bases left unmatched: 7. CDR3 coding DNA: TGTGCCAGCAGCTTAGTCCCGACTAGCGGGAGGGTTGACCAAGAGACCCAGTACTTC. Its translation is CASSLVPTSGRVDQETQYF.